The TCR beta chain under discussion was sequenced for a study of blood T cell repertoires in COVID-19. Whole-study context: Material from acute and convalescent COVID-19 was sourced from the United States, Italy and Spain. Sample material is recorded as cDNA or gDNA derived from T cells, B-cell-depleted T cells, or PBMCs.

Source study methods: Reference gene primers were amplified, and this amplification served to estimate nucleated cell counts. Generated by immunoSEQ multiplex PCR, the TCRdb table keeps only in-frame clones and is missing some. V and J calls and clone size are copied from that table; D and trimming were computed from the DNA. The sample includes about 30,000 clones, around 88% of them seen just once. The CDR3 length is 17 residues. V dropped 5 bases and J dropped 4; count of bases not matched to a gene: 14. CDR1 is SEHNR, CDR2 FQNEAQ, per germline (reference sequence). The sample was peripheral blood. The chain joins TRBV7-9 to TRBJ1-2; TRBD1 aligns across 9 bases. This TCR was recovered from a human donor in a cohort sampled during active COVID-19. The CDR3 sequence: CASSHANPGQGRYGYTF. The CDR3 DNA reads as TGTGCCAGCAGCCACGCCAACCCGGGACAGGGTCGCTATGGCTACACCTTC.